Sequencing of this T cell receptor beta chain was carried out in a study of T cells in Graves' hyperthyroidism and ophthalmopathy. Findings of the study overall: In simple terms, a model built on 13 V-J features told ophthalmopathy apart from stable hyperthyroidism.

The CDR3 is made up of 15 amino acids. Germline V gene data show CDR1 as LNHDA and CDR2 as SQIVND (reference sequence). V lost 6 bases, J lost 7 bases, and 16 bases lay in between. This clonotype occurred many times. The target antigen is unknown. Amplification targeted TCR beta CDR3 regions from RNA transcripts. Primed by the HTBI set, a first-round RT-PCR was run on the TCR CDR3. TCRdb ran MiXCR on the multiplex PCR reads and lists one entry per CDR3 protein. Found here are under 350,000 distinct CDR3 sequences, less than 30% of them singletons; the top ten hold around 28%. Material: blood. The sequence was obtained from a middle-aged man with Graves' hyperthyroidism that later progressed to Graves' ophthalmopathy. The chain recombines TRBV19 with TRBJ1-6; D remains ambiguous. CDR3 loop: CASRISNTGNSPLHF. The CDR3 DNA reads TGTGCCAGTAGGATCTCAAACACGGGGAATTCACCCCTCCACTTT. The full variable domain, its missing parts supplied by reference TRBV19 and TRBJ1-6, is DGGITQSPKYLFRKEGQNVTLSCEQNLNHDAMYWYRQDPGQGLRLIYYSQIVNDFQKGDIAEGYSVSREKKESFPLTVTSAQKNPTAFYLCASRISNTGNSPLHFGNGTRLTVT.